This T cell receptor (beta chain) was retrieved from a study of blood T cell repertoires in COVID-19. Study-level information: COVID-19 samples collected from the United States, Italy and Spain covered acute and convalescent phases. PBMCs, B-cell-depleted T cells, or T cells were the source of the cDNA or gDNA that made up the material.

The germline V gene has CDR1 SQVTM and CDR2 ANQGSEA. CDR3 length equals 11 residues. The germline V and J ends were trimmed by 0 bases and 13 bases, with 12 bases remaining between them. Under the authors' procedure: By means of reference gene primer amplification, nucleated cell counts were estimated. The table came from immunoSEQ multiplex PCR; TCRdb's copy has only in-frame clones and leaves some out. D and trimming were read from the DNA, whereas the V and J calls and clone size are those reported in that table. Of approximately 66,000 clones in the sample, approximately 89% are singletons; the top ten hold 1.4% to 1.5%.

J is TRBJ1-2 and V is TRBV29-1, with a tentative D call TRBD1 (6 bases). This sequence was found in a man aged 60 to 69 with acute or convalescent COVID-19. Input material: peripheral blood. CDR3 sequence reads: CSVEDNRVLTF. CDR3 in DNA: TGCAGCGTTGAAGATAACAGGGTTCTCACCTTC.